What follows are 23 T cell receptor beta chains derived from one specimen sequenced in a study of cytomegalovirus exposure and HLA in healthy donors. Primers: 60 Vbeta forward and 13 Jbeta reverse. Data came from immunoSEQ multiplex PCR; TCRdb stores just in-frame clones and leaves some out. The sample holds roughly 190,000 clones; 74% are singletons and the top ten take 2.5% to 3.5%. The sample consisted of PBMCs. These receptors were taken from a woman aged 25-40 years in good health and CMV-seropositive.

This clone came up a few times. The DNA of the CDR3 is TGTGCCAGCTTCCTGGACAGGTCCCAAGAGACCCAGTACTTC. Encoded protein: CASFLDRSQETQYF. The rearrangement uses TRBV5-4 and TRBJ2-5; 7 bases line up with TRBD1. Germline assignment: CDR1 SGHNT and CDR2 YYREEE (reference sequence). The CDR3 is made up of 14 amino acids. Trimming took 7 bases from V and 1 from J; bases not matched to a gene: 7.

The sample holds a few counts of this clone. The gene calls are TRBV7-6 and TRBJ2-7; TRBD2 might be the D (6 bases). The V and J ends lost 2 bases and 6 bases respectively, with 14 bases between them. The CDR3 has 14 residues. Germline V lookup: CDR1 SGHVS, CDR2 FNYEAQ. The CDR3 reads CASSLKLAGTEQYF. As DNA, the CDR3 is TGTGCCAGCAGCTTAAAGTTGGCGGGAACCGAGCAGTACTTC.

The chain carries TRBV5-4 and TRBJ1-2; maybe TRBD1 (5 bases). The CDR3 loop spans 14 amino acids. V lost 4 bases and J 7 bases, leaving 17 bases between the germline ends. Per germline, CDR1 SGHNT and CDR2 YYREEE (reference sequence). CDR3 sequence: CASSPWAGGIGYTF. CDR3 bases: TGTGCCAGCAGCCCGTGGGCGGGGGGTATTGGCTACACCTTC. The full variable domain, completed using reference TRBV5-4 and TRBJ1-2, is ETGVTQSPTHLIKTRGQQVTLRCSSQSGHNTVSWYQQALGQGPQFIFQYYREEENGRGNFPPRFSGLQFPNYSSELNVNALELDDSALYLCASSPWAGGIGYTFGSGTRLTVV.

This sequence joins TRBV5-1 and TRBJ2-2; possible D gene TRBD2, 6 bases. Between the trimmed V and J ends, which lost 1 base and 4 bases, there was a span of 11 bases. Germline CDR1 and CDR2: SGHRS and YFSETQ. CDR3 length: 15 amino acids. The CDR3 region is CASSLYGGSTGELFF. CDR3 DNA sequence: TGCGCCAGCAGCTTGTACGGGGGAAGCACCGGGGAGCTGTTTTTT.

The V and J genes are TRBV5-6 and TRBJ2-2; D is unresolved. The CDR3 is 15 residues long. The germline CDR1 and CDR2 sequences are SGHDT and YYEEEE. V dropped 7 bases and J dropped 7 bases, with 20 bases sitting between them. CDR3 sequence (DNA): TGTGCCAGCGGAAAATACACCCTAGAACGCGGGGAGCTGTTTTTT. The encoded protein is CASGKYTLERGELFF.

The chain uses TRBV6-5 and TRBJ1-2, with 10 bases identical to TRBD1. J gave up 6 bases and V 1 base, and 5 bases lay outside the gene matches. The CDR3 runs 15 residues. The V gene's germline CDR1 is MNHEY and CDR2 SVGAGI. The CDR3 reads CASSYLGQGEDGYTF. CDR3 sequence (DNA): TGTGCCAGCAGTTACTTAGGACAGGGGGAGGATGGCTACACCTTC.

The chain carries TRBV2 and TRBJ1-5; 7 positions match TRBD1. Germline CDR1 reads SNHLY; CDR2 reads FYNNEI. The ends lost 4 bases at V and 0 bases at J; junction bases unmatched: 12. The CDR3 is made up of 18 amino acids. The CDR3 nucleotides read TGTGCCAGCAGTGGGTACACCGGGACAGTCGTTAGCAATCAGCCCCAGCATTTT. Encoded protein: CASSGYTGTVVSNQPQHF.

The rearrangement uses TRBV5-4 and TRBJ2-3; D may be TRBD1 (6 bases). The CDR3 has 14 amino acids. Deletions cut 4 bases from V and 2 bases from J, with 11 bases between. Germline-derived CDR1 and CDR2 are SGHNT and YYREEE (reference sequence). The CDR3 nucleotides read TGTGCCAGCAGCCCGGGACACATCACAGATACGCAGTATTTT. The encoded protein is CASSPGHITDTQYF.

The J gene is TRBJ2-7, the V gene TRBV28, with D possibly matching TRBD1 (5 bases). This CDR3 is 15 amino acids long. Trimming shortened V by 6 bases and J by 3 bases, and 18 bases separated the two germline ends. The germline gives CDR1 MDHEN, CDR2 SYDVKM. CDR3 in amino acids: CASSPHSGPFYEQYF. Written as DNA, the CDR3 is TGTGCCAGCAGCCCTCACTCAGGGCCGTTCTACGAGCAGTACTTC.

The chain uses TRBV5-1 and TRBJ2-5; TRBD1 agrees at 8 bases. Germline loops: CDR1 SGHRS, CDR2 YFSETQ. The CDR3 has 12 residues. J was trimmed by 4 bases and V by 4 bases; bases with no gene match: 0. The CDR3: CASSGQGETQYF. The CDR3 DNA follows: TGCGCCAGCAGCGGACAGGGAGAGACCCAGTACTTC.

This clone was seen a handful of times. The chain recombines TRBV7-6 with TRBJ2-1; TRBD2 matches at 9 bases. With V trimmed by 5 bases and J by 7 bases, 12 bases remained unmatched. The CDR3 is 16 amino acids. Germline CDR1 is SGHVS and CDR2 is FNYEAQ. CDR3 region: CASSASGLAGTNEQFF. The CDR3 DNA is TGTGCCAGCAGCGCGAGCGGGCTAGCGGGGACAAATGAGCAGTTCTTC.

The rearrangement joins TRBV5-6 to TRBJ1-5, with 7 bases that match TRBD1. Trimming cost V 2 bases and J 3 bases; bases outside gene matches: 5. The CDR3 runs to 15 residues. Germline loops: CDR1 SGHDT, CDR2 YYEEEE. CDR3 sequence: CASSFSGGHNQPQHF. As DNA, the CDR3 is TGTGCCAGCAGCTTCTCAGGGGGGCACAATCAGCCCCAGCATTTT.

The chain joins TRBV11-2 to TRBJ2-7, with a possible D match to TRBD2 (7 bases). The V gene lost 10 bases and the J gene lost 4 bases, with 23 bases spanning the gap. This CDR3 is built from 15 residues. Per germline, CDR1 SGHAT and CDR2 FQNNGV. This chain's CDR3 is CANGGRPLWNYEQYF. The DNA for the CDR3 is TGTGCCAACGGGGGGCGGCCCCTATGGAATTACGAGCAGTACTTC.

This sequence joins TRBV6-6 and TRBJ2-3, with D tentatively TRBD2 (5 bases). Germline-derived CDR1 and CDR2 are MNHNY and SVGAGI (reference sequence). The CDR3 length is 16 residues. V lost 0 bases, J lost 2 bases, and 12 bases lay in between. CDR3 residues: CASSYSRLKVTDTQYF. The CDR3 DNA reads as TGTGCCAGCAGTTACTCGAGACTAAAGGTCACAGATACGCAGTATTTT.

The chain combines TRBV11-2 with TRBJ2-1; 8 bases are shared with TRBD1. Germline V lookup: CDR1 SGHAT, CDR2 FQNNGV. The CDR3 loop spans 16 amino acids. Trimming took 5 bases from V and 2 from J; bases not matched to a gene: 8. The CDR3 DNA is TGTGCCAGCAGCGCACAGGACAGGGACCCCTACAATGAGCAGTTCTTC. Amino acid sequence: CASSAQDRDPYNEQFF. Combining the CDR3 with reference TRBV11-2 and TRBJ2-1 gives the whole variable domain EAGVAQSPRYKIIEKRQSVAFWCNPISGHATLYWYQQILGQGPKLLIQFQNNGVVDDSQLPKDRFSAERLKGVDSTLKIQPAKLEDSAVYLCASSAQDRDPYNEQFFGPGTRLTVL.

The CDR3 region is CASIRTGGMNTEAFF. The CDR3 bases are TGTGCCAGCATCAGGACCGGGGGGATGAACACTGAAGCTTTCTTT. The rearrangement links TRBV6-5 to TRBJ1-1; possibly TRBD1 for D (5 bases). Germline V gene sequence: CDR1 MNHEY, CDR2 SVGAGI. The CDR3 has 15 residues. Trimming took 7 bases from V and 0 from J, leaving 15 bases between them.

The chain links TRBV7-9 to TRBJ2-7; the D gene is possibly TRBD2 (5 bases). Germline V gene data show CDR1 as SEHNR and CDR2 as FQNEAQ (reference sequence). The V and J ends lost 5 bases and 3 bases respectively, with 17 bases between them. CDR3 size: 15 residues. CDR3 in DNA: TGTGCCAGCAGCCCCCCAAGGACGGGAAACTACGAGCAGTACTTC. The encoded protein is CASSPPRTGNYEQYF.

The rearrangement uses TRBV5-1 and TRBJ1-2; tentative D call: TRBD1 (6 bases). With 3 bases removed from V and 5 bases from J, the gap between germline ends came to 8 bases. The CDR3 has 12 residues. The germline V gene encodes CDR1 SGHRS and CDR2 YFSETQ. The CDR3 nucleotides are TGCGCCAGCAGCTCCGACAGGTATGGCTACACCTTC. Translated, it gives CASSSDRYGYTF.

CDR3 in DNA: TGTGCCAGCAGCTTAGCGCTAGCTCCTCGGGAGCAGTACTTC. Residues: CASSLALAPREQYF. J is TRBJ2-7 and V is TRBV7-2, with D maybe TRBD2 (5 bases). Looked up from germline, CDR1 is SGHTA and CDR2 is FQGNSA. Trimming removed 0 bases at V and 7 bases at J, with 13 bases between. There are 14 residues in the CDR3.

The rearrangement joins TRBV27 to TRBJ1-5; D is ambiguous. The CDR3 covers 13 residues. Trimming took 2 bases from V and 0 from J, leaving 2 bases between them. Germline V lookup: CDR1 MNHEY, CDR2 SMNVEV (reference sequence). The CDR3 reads CASSLHSNQPQHF. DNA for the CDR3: TGTGCCAGCAGTTTACATAGCAATCAGCCCCAGCATTTT.

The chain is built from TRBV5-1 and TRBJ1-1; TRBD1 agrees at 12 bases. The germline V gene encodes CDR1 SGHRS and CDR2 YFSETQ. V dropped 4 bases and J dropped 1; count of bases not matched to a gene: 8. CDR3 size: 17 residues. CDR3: CASSIPGQGATNTEAFF. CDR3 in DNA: TGCGCCAGCAGCATTCCGGGACAGGGGGCTACGAACACTGAAGCTTTCTTT.

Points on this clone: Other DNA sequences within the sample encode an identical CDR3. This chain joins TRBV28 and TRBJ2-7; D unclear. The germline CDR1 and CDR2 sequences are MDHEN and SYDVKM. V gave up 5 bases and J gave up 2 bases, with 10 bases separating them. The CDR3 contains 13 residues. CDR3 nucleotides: TGTGCCAGCAGTCTCCTTGGCCCCTACGAGCAGTACTTC. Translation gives CASSLLGPYEQYF.

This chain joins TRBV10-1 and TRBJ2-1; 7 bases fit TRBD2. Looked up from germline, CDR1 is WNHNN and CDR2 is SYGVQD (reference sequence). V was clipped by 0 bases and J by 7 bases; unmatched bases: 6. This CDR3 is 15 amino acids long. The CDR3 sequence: CASSESAGVVNEQFF. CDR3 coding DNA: TGCGCCAGCAGTGAGTCTGCGGGAGTAGTGAATGAGCAGTTCTTC.